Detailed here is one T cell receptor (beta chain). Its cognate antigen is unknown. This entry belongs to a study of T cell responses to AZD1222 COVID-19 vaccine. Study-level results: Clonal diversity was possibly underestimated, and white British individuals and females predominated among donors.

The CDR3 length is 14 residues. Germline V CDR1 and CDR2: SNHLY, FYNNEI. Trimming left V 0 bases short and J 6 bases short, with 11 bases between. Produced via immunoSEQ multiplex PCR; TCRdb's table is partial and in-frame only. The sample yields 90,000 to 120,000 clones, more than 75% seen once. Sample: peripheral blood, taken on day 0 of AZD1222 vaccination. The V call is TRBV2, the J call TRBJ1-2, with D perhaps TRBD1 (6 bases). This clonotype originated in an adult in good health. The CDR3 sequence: CASSEARTVHGYTF. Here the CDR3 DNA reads TGTGCCAGCAGTGAAGCGAGGACAGTTCATGGCTACACCTTC.